This TCR beta chain was found in a study of CD8+CD57+ T cells in acquired aplastic anemia. J lost 11 bases, V lost 10 bases, and 17 bases had no gene match. CDR1 is ENHRY, CDR2 SYGVKD, per germline. The CDR3 covers 15 residues. Profiles of TCR beta VDJ and CDR3 were generated from a genomic DNA template. TCRdb analysed the reads with MiXCR anew, one entry per CDR3 protein. The data hold fewer than 250,000 distinct CDR3 sequences, with over 40% observed a single time. Only patients with CD8+CD57+ cell expansion on flow cytometry were chosen for sequencing. Diagnosis of severe acquired aplastic anemia applied to all patients.

The TCR sequence derives from a human donor with aplastic anemia. The J gene is TRBJ1-4, the V gene TRBV10-3; 9 positions match TRBD1. The specimen sequenced was sorted CD4+, CD8+, or CD8+CD57+ T cells (not recorded which) from PBMCs. Here the CDR3 reads CASRTGQGQSVKLFF. CDR3 sequence (DNA): TGTGCCAGCAGAACTGGACAGGGGCAATCGGTGAAACTGTTTTTT.